A single sample is the source of the 21 T cell receptor beta chains below, sequenced in a study of T cells in Graves' hyperthyroidism and ophthalmopathy. Amplified TCR beta CDR3 regions derived from RNA transcripts. The TCR CDR3 first-round RT-PCR relied on the HTBI primer set. TCRdb analysed the multiplex PCR reads with MiXCR anew, one entry per CDR3 protein. Here the sample spans hundreds of thousands of distinct CDR3 sequences, approximately 15% being singletons. The specimen sequenced was blood. The receptors were gathered from a woman aged 30 to 39 with Graves' hyperthyroidism that later progressed to Graves' ophthalmopathy.

This clonotype has at least ten counts. The V gene is TRBV24-1, the J gene TRBJ1-5; weak D call: TRBD1 (6 bases). Deletions cut 3 bases from V and 3 bases from J, with 11 bases between. CDR1 KGHDR and CDR2 SFDVKD come from the germline V gene. The CDR3 loop spans 15 amino acids. CDR3 amino acids: CATSDEQGVNQPQHF. The CDR3 DNA is TGTGCCACCAGTGATGAACAGGGAGTCAATCAGCCCCAGCATTTT.

This clonotype has ten or more counts. The V call is TRBV7-6, the J call TRBJ1-1, with D possibly TRBD1 on 6 matching bases. CDR1 and CDR2 (germline): SGHVS, FNYEAQ. Trimming stripped 5 bases from V and 4 bases from J, with 11 bases between. There are 13 residues in the CDR3. This CDR3 is CASSQMGATEAFF. The CDR3 DNA reads TGTGCCAGCAGCCAAATGGGGGCCACTGAAGCTTTCTTT. The variable domain in full, completed from reference TRBV7-6 and TRBJ1-1, reads GAGVSQSPRYKVTKRGQDVALRCDPISGHVSLYWYRQALGQGPEFLTYFNYEAQQDKSGLPNDRFSAERPEGSISTLTIQRTEQRDSAMYRCASSQMGATEAFFGQGTRLTVV.

The chain combines TRBV3-1 with TRBJ2-3; D may match TRBD1 or TRBD2 (5 bases each). The V and J ends lost 6 bases and 4 bases respectively, with 14 bases between them. In germline, CDR1 is LGHDT, CDR2 YNNKEL (reference sequence). The CDR3 has 14 residues. DNA for the CDR3: TGTGCCAGCAGACACCGAGGGGCGGCAGATACGCAGTATTTT. This encodes CASRHRGAADTQYF.

The table lists this clonotype with many counts. The J gene is TRBJ1-5, the V gene TRBV2, with D perhaps TRBD1 (6 bases). The CDR3 contains 15 residues. V was pared by 7 bases and J by 0 bases, with 13 bases between. CDR1 is SNHLY, CDR2 FYNNEI, per germline. The CDR3 protein is CASKRTVGSNQPQHF. The CDR3 DNA follows: TGTGCCAGCAAGAGGACAGTTGGTAGCAATCAGCCCCAGCATTTT.

This clonotype was counted at least ten times. The chain recombines TRBV12-3 or TRBV12-4 with TRBJ2-2, with D maybe TRBD1 (5 bases). V was trimmed by 7 bases and J by 1 base, leaving 13 bases between them. This CDR3 comprises 15 residues. The CDR3 region is CASTGRTLNTGELFF. The CDR3, as DNA: TGTGCCAGCACCGGACGGACACTGAACACCGGGGAGCTGTTTTTT.

The CDR3 bases are TGTGCCAGCTTTTCTCATGCCGGGACAGGAAGGGGCAATCAGCCCCAGCATTTT. This translates into CASFSHAGTGRGNQPQHF. The J gene is TRBJ1-5, the V gene TRBV28; TRBD1 agrees at 8 bases. The CDR3 is made up of 18 amino acids. Unmatched junction bases numbered 17, after V lost 8 bases and J lost 2 bases. Germline V gives CDR1 MDHEN, CDR2 SYDVKM.

This clonotype was detected many times. DNA of the CDR3: TGTGCCAGCAGCGCTCGACCGGGACCCTCCGAAAAACTGTTTTTT. It is translated as CASSARPGPSEKLFF. V and J are TRBV13 and TRBJ1-4, with a tentative D call TRBD1 (5 bases). CDR1 PRHDT and CDR2 FYEKMQ come from the germline V gene (reference sequence). Trimming took off 5 bases at V and 8 bases at J, with 18 bases between the two ends. The CDR3 has 15 residues.

This clonotype was counted only a few times. The CDR3 loop reads CASSLEPGGAKNIQYF. Here the CDR3 DNA reads TGTGCCAGCAGCTTAGAGCCGGGCGGGGCCAAAAACATTCAGTACTTC. The J gene is TRBJ2-4, the V gene TRBV11-2, with TRBD2 as a possible D gene (5 bases). The CDR3 has 16 residues. CDR1 is SGHAT, CDR2 FQNNGV, per germline. The germline V and J ends were trimmed by 0 bases and 1 base, with 10 bases remaining between them.

In its sample, this clonotype was seen a few times. The chain combines TRBV12-3 or TRBV12-4 with TRBJ1-1; the match to TRBD1 covers 8 bases. This CDR3 spans 14 amino acids. Trimming cost V 5 bases and J 5 bases; bases outside gene matches: 7. The CDR3, as DNA: TGTGCCAGCAGTCCGTTGACAGGGGCTACTGAAGCTTTCTTT. It specifies CASSPLTGATEAFF.

This sequence joins TRBV6-5 and TRBJ2-2; D remains unclear. Deletions cut 2 bases from V and 4 bases from J, with 8 bases between. The germline V gene has CDR1 MNHEY and CDR2 SVGAGI. The CDR3 sequence is 14 residues long. CDR3 bases: TGTGCCAGCAGTTACCAGGCTACCACCGGGGAGCTGTTTTTT. This encodes CASSYQATTGELFF.

This clonotype has a count of ten or more. The chain joins TRBV12-3 or TRBV12-4 to TRBJ1-2; unclear D gene. Trimming took off 6 bases at V and 2 bases at J, with 16 bases between the two ends. The CDR3 extends over 15 amino acids. The CDR3 region has the DNA TGTGCCAGCAGCCCCCGACGGAGTCGGAACTATGGCTACACCTTC. Protein sequence: CASSPRRSRNYGYTF.

V is TRBV9 and J is TRBJ1-2; 7 nucleotides line up with TRBD1. Losses at the gene ends were 0 bases for V and 2 bases for J; bases not matched to a gene: 7. Germline V gene sequence: CDR1 SGDLS, CDR2 YYNGEE. This CDR3 comprises 16 residues. CDR3 coding DNA: TGTGCCAGCAGCGTAGGACGGGACAGAAGAAACTATGGCTACACCTTC. Protein: CASSVGRDRRNYGYTF.

The J gene is TRBJ1-1, the V gene TRBV5-6, with D unclear. The V end was cut by 6 bases, the J end by 0 bases, with 12 bases between. This CDR3 comprises 14 residues. The V gene's germline CDR1 is SGHDT and CDR2 YYEEEE. The CDR3 spells CASTFTPMNTEAFF. The DNA of the CDR3 is TGTGCCAGCACCTTTACACCAATGAACACTGAAGCTTTCTTT. Looking up the rest from reference TRBV5-6 and TRBJ1-1 gives the full variable domain: DAGVTQSPTHLIKTRGQQVTLRCSPKSGHDTVSWYQQALGQGPQFIFQYYEEEERQRGNFPDRFSGHQFPNYSSELNVNALLLGDSALYLCASTFTPMNTEAFFGQGTRLTVV.

The rearrangement uses TRBV9 and TRBJ2-2; TRBD2 matches at 12 bases. Germline values: CDR1 SGDLS, CDR2 YYNGEE. Trimming took 4 bases from V and 8 from J; bases not matched to a gene: 9. The CDR3 consists of 16 residues. The CDR3 loop is CASSFPTSGSEGELFF. CDR3 DNA sequence: TGTGCCAGCAGCTTTCCGACTAGCGGGAGTGAAGGGGAGCTGTTTTTT. Full variable domain (rest looked up from reference TRBV9 and TRBJ2-2): DSGVTQTPKHLITATGQRVTLRCSPRSGDLSVYWYQQSLDQGLQFLIQYYNGEERAKGNILERFSAQQFPDLHSELNLSSLELGDSALYFCASSFPTSGSEGELFFGEGSRLTVL.

This clonotype has ten or more counts. This chain uses TRBV29-1 with TRBJ2-1; D gene uncertain. The V gene's germline CDR1 is SQVTM and CDR2 ANQGSEA. CDR3 size: 15 residues. The V end lost 0 bases, the J end lost 2 bases, and 11 bases lay between the germline ends. CDR3 in amino acids: CSVEDRIKPYNEQFF. CDR3 in DNA: TGCAGCGTTGAAGATCGTATCAAACCCTACAATGAGCAGTTCTTC.

The table lists this clonotype with a count of one. V is TRBV27 and J is TRBJ2-1; 13 bases are shared with TRBD2. The V segment lost 5 bases and the J segment 7 bases; nucleotides outside the gene matches: 5. The CDR3 runs 15 residues. Germline V CDR1 and CDR2: MNHEY, SMNVEV (reference sequence). The CDR3 reads CASSAGTSGTNEQFF. In DNA, the CDR3 is TGTGCCAGCAGTGCCGGGACTAGCGGGACTAATGAGCAGTTCTTC.

Points on this clonotype: A read error may produce the germline difference seen at one junction end. The rearrangement links TRBV30 to TRBJ2-2, with TRBD2 matching over 9 bases. The germline V gene has CDR1 GTSNPN and CDR2 SVGIG (reference sequence). The CDR3 is made up of 11 amino acids. CDR3 bases: TGTGGCTGGAGTTTTAGCGGGGGGCTGTTTTTT. Translating it yields CGWSFSGGLFF.

This clonotype was recorded at least ten times. The chain carries TRBV2 and TRBJ2-7; 7 bases agree with TRBD2. The V gene end was trimmed by 10 bases and the J gene end by 0 bases; junction bases not matched to a gene: 6. The germline V gene has CDR1 SNHLY and CDR2 FYNNEI. The CDR3 runs 13 residues. The CDR3 coding sequence is TGTGCCATCCGCAGCGGGGTCTCCTACGAGCAGTACTTC. Translated: CAIRSGVSYEQYF.

The chain employs TRBV11-2 and TRBJ1-1; TRBD1 aligns across 9 bases. Looked up from germline, CDR1 is SGHAT and CDR2 is FQNNGV. V gave up 4 bases and J gave up 7 bases; unmatched junction bases: 10. The CDR3 loop spans 15 amino acids. The CDR3 reads CASSSWTGDFDEAFF. In DNA, the CDR3 is TGTGCCAGCAGCTCCTGGACAGGGGACTTCGATGAAGCTTTCTTT.

Many counts were recorded for this clonotype. V and J are TRBV12-5 and TRBJ1-2; D is possibly TRBD1 (6 bases). The germline CDR1 and CDR2 sequences are LGHNT and FRNRAP. Between the trimmed V and J ends, which lost 0 bases and 0 bases, there was a span of 14 bases. This CDR3 comprises 17 residues. The CDR3 here is CASGLVPGTITNYGYTF. The CDR3, as DNA: TGTGCTAGTGGTTTGGTACCAGGGACAATCACTAACTATGGCTACACCTTC.

A few counts support this clonotype. V is TRBV5-1 and J is TRBJ2-7, with D possibly TRBD2 on 6 matching bases. The CDR3 covers 15 residues. V dropped 5 bases and J dropped 3 bases, with 18 bases sitting between them. Germline V lookup: CDR1 SGHRS, CDR2 YFSETQ. The CDR3 nucleotides are TGCGCCAGCAGTCTGTGGGGCGGGGAACTCTACGAGCAGTACTTC. Translated: CASSLWGGELYEQYF.